The count of the clone carrying this T cell receptor beta chain is one. Its target is unknown. Sequencing used immunoSEQ multiplex PCR; TCRdb keeps in-frame clones, though not all of them. The sample carries about 7,400 clones, 87% recorded once. This sample is part of a study of somatic mutations in cytotoxic T cells in rheumatoid arthritis. Study-level findings and limits: No significant CD8+ T-cell clonality difference was found between rheumatoid arthritis patients and age-matched controls.

The CD4+ and CD8+ fractions came from positive magnetic bead selection and were purity-checked by flow cytometry. The specimen was CD8+ T cells sorted from blood. This clonotype was obtained from a man in his forties with rheumatoid arthritis.

Written as DNA, the CDR3 is TGCGCCAGCAGCCAACCGGACTTTCAAGAGACCCAGTACTTC. Translated, it gives CASSQPDFQETQYF. The chain uses TRBV4-1 and TRBJ2-5; D is perhaps TRBD2 (5 bases). The CDR3 consists of 14 residues. Germline values: CDR1 MGHRA, CDR2 YSYEKL. V was pared by 2 bases and J by 2 bases, with 9 bases between.